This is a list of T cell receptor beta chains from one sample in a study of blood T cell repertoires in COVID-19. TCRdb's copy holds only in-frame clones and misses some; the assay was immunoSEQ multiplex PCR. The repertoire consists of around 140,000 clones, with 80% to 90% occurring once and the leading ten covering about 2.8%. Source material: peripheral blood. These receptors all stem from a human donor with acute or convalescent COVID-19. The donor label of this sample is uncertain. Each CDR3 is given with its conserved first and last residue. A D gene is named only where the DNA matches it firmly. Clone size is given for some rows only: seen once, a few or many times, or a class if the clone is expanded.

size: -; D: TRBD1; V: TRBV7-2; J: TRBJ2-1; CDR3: CASSTWTGVWNEQFF; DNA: TGTGCCAGCAGTACTTGGACAGGGGTGTGGAATGAGCAGTTCTTC
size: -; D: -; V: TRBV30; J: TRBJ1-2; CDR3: CAWSSGVGGYTF; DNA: TGTGCCTGGAGTTCAGGGGTTGGCGGCTACACCTTC
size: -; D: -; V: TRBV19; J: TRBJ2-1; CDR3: CASSIYPGYNEQFF; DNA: TGTGCCAGTAGTATCTATCCGGGTTACAATGAGCAGTTCTTC
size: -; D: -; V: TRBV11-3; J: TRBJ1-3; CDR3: CASSFSRPRSGNTIYF; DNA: TGTGCCAGCAGCTTCTCCAGGCCCCGCTCTGGAAACACCATATATTTT
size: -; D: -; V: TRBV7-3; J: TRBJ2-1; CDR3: CASSLMGAEQFF; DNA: TGTGCCAGCAGCTTAATGGGAGCGGAGCAGTTCTTC
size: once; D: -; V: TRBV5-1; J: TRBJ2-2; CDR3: CASSLQGDGELFF; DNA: TGCGCCAGCAGCTTACAGGGTGACGGGGAGCTGTTTTTT
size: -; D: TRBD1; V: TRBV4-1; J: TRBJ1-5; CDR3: CASSQGTGIYQPQHF; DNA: TGCGCCAGCAGCCAGGGGACAGGAATATATCAGCCCCAGCATTTT
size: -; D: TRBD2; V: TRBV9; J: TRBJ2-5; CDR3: CASSVTTSGSEETQYF; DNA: TGTGCCAGCAGCGTAACAACTAGCGGGAGCGAAGAGACCCAGTACTTC
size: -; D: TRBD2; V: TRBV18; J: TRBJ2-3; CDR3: CASSPLAPSGRPTDTQYF; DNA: TGTGCCAGCTCACCCCTCGCCCCGAGCGGGAGGCCCACAGATACGCAGTATTTT
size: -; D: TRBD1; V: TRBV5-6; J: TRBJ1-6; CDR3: CASSQDRGNSPLHF; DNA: TGTGCCAGCAGCCAGGACAGGGGTAATTCACCCCTCCACTTT
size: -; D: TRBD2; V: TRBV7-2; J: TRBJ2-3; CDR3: CASSLVPTSGGPSNTQYF; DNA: TGTGCCAGCAGCTTAGTTCCTACTAGCGGGGGTCCCTCGAATACGCAGTATTTT
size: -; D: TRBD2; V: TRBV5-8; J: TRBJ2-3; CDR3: CASSLVDRAGVMQYF; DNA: TGTGCCAGCAGCTTGGTGGATAGGGCGGGGGTCATGCAGTATTTT
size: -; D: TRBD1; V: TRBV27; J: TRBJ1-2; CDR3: CASSFWQGARGEGYTF; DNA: TGTGCCAGCAGTTTTTGGCAGGGGGCGCGGGGAGAGGGCTACACCTTC
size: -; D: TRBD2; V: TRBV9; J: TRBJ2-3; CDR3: CASSFQLADTQYF; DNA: TGTGCCAGCAGCTTCCAACTAGCGGATACGCAGTATTTT
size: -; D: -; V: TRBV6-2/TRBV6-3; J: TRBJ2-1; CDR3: CASSYPGAGDDEQFF; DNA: TGTGCCAGCAGTTACCCCGGGGCAGGGGACGATGAGCAGTTCTTC
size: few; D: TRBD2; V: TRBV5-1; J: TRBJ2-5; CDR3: CASSLGGGEETQYF; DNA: TGCGCCAGCAGCTTGGGCGGGGGGGAAGAGACCCAGTACTTC
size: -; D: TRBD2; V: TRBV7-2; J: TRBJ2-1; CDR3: CASSTGLAGRNEQFF; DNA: TGTGCCAGCAGCACCGGACTAGCGGGACGGAATGAGCAGTTCTTC
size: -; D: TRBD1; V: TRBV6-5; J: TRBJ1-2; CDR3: CASSYSYRGGSGYTF; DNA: TGTGCCAGCAGTTACTCGTACAGGGGGGGAAGTGGCTACACCTTC
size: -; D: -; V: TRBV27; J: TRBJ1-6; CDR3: CASSFLRDDFDSPLHF; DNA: TGTGCCAGCAGTTTTCTCAGGGATGATTTCGATTCACCCCTCCACTTT
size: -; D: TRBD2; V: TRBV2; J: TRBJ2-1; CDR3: CASSRTSGSSYNEQFF; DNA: TGTGCCAGCAGTCGGACTAGCGGAAGCTCCTACAATGAGCAGTTCTTC
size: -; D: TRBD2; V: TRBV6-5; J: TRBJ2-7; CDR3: CASSPRTSVEQYF; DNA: TGTGCCAGCAGTCCCCGGACTAGCGTCGAGCAGTACTTC
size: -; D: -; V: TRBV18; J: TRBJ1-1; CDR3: CASSPLQGEAFF; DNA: TGTGCCAGCTCACCCCTACAGGGAGAAGCTTTCTTT
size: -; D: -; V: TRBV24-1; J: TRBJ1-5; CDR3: CATSDNRPYQPQHF; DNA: TGTGCCACCAGTGACAACAGACCCTATCAGCCCCAGCATTTT
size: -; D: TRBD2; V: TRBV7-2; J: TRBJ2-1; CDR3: CASSSRRYEGGPGEQFF; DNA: TGTGCCAGCAGCTCTAGGAGGTACGAGGGAGGGCCGGGTGAGCAGTTCTTC
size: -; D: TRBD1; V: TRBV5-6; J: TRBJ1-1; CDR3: CASSVDRGLTNTEAFF; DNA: TGTGCCAGCAGCGTGGACAGGGGGCTGACGAACACTGAAGCTTTCTTT
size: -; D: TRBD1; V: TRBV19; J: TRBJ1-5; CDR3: CASSTDRGNSNQPQHF; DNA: TGTGCCAGTAGTACAGACAGGGGGAATAGCAATCAGCCCCAGCATTTT
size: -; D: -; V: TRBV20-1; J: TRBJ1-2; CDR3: CSASTGAGIPYTF; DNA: TGCAGTGCTAGTACAGGTGCAGGGATCCCTTACACCTTC
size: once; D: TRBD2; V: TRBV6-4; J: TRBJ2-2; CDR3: CASSVSGTSGRELFF; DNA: TGTGCCAGCAGTGTATCCGGGACTAGTGGCCGGGAGCTGTTTTTT
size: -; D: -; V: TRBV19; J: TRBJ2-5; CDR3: CASPTRHLQETQYF; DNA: TGTGCCAGTCCTACTAGACACCTACAAGAGACCCAGTACTTC
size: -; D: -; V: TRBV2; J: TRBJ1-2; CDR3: CASSASGYGYTF; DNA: TGTGCCAGCAGCGCATCAGGCTATGGCTACACCTTC